Following are 25 T cell receptor beta chains from one sample sequenced in a study of T-cell reconstitution after alpha-beta-depleted transplantation in children. Using unique molecular identifiers, the investigators prepared the TCRbeta library. Each CDR3 protein gets one entry after TCRdb re-called the PCR reads with MiXCR. The table includes about 97,000 distinct CDR3 sequences, 7% to 8% detected once. The specimen comprised PBMCs, sampled before TCRalphabeta/CD19-depleted stem cell transplant. These receptors originate from a boy between 2 and 15 years old with acute lymphoblastic leukemia, due to receive a stem cell transplant.

This clonotype was recorded many times. The V gene is TRBV4-1, the J gene TRBJ2-5; 7 bases match TRBD1. J was trimmed by 5 bases and V by 0 bases; bases with no gene match: 0. The CDR3 is 13 residues long. The germline gives CDR1 MGHRA, CDR2 YSYEKL. The CDR3 protein is CASSQEGGETQYF. CDR3 nucleotide sequence: TGCGCCAGCAGCCAAGAAGGGGGCGAGACCCAGTACTTC.

This clonotype came up a few times. The chain couples TRBV18 to TRBJ2-7, with D unresolved. Trimming cost V 2 bases and J 2 bases, with 10 bases left between them. CDR3 length: 14 amino acids. Germline CDR1 is KGHSH and CDR2 is LQKENI. The CDR3 bases are TGTGCCAGCTCACCAGAGGCAGTCCCCTACGAGCAGTACTTC. It is translated as CASSPEAVPYEQYF.

This clonotype has at least ten counts. The chain combines TRBV29-1 with TRBJ2-7, with 7 bases aligning to TRBD1. The CDR3 is 13 amino acids. Germline CDR1 is SQVTM and CDR2 is ANQGSEA. Trimming at V came to 5 bases and at J to 1 base, leaving 5 bases not matched to a gene. Here the CDR3 DNA reads TGCAGCGTTTTGAACAGGGGTTCCTACGAGCAGTACTTC. Protein product: CSVLNRGSYEQYF.

The chain links TRBV27 to TRBJ2-7; weak D call: TRBD1 (5 bases). Germline V gives CDR1 MNHEY, CDR2 SMNVEV (reference sequence). Trimming removed 8 bases at V and 0 bases at J, with 11 bases between. CDR3 length: 13 residues. The CDR3 loop is CASLKQASYEQYF. The CDR3 DNA sequence: TGTGCCAGCCTAAAACAGGCCTCCTACGAGCAGTACTTC.

This clonotype has a count of ten or more. The chain recombines TRBV7-2 with TRBJ1-1, with TRBD1 matching over 7 bases. J lost 1 base, V lost 0 bases, and 5 bases had no gene match. Per germline, CDR1 SGHTA and CDR2 FQGNSA. The CDR3 sequence is 16 residues long. The CDR3 coding sequence is TGTGCCAGCAGCTTAGCGGTTGGACAGGCGAACACTGAAGCTTTCTTT. Its translation is CASSLAVGQANTEAFF.

The sample holds a few counts of this clonotype. V is TRBV5-6 and J is TRBJ2-5, with D unresolved. The CDR3 extends over 14 amino acids. V lost 1 base to trimming and J lost 5 bases, with 12 bases between them. CDR1 SGHDT and CDR2 YYEEEE come from the germline V gene. This chain's CDR3 is CASSLSRVSETQYF. CDR3 DNA: TGTGCCAGCAGCTTGAGTCGGGTGTCGGAGACCCAGTACTTC.

This clonotype turned up a few times. The J gene is TRBJ2-2, the V gene TRBV7-9; no firm D call. V gave up 2 bases and J gave up 6 bases, with 10 bases separating them. This CDR3 spans 14 amino acids. Germline V gene lookup returns CDR1 SEHNR and CDR2 FQNEAQ (reference sequence). CDR3 DNA: TGTGCCAGCAGCTTACCTAGTGTCTCCGGGGAGCTGTTTTTT. It codes for CASSLPSVSGELFF.

This clonotype has ten or more counts. The V and J genes are TRBV4-3 and TRBJ2-7; D is ambiguous. The CDR3 has 14 amino acids. V was shortened by 0 bases and J by 3 bases, with 9 bases between the two germline ends. CDR1 and CDR2 (germline): LGHNA, YSLEER. DNA of the CDR3: TGCGCCAGCAGCCAAGATCCAAGTCACTACGAGCAGTACTTC. Translation: CASSQDPSHYEQYF.

The table lists this clonotype with a few counts. The DNA for the CDR3 is TGTGCCAGCAGTCACAGGGGGTACACCGGGGAGCTGTTTTTT. Protein: CASSHRGYTGELFF. V is TRBV27 and J is TRBJ2-2; TRBD1 matches 8 bases. The trim removed 5 bases at V and 3 bases at J, leaving 2 bases unmatched. The CDR3 has 14 amino acids. CDR1 MNHEY and CDR2 SMNVEV come from the germline V gene (reference sequence).

The V and J genes are TRBV7-8 and TRBJ1-1; TRBD1 might be the D (6 bases). The V gene lost 1 base and the J gene lost 8 bases, with 8 bases spanning the gap. This CDR3 has 12 residues. Looked up from germline, CDR1 is SGHVS and CDR2 is FQNEAQ. The CDR3 here is CASSLGTDEAFF. For the CDR3, the DNA is TGTGCCAGCAGCTTAGGGACAGACGAAGCTTTCTTT.

V usage is TRBV2 and J usage is TRBJ2-7; D unresolved. Germline-derived CDR1 and CDR2 are SNHLY and FYNNEI. This CDR3 has 14 amino acids. V shed 6 bases and J shed 1 base, with 13 bases lying between them. CDR3 loop: CASRLTFRSYEQYF. The CDR3 nucleotides read TGTGCCAGCAGATTAACGTTTAGGTCCTACGAGCAGTACTTC.

A remark on this clonotype: A junction end diverges from the germline sequence, so it may reflect a read error. V usage is TRBV12-5 and J usage is TRBJ1-2; D perhaps matches TRBD1 (5 bases). Germline values: CDR1 LGHNT, CDR2 FRNRAP. The CDR3 is 10 residues long. In nucleotides, the CDR3 is TGTGCTAGTGGTTTTGACAGTCCCTTCTTC. Protein sequence: CASGFDSPFF.

This clonotype was observed a handful of times. The chain is built from TRBV20-1 and TRBJ2-3; unclear D gene. V was clipped by 5 bases and J by 0 bases, with 15 bases between them. CDR3 length: 15 amino acids. Per germline, CDR1 DFQATT and CDR2 SNEGSKA (reference sequence). For the CDR3, the DNA is TGCAGTGCTCACGAACGGACCACTAGCACAGATACGCAGTATTTT. It yields the protein CSAHERTTSTDTQYF.

The table lists this clonotype with many counts. Here the CDR3 reads CASSHELAGGFSSYEQYF. CDR3 bases: TGTGCCAGCAGCCACGAGCTAGCGGGGGGCTTTAGCTCCTACGAGCAGTACTTC. The J gene is TRBJ2-7, the V gene TRBV4-2; 11 positions match TRBD2. The CDR3 loop spans 18 amino acids. V dropped 3 bases and J dropped 0; count of bases not matched to a gene: 10. Germline assignment: CDR1 LGHNA and CDR2 YNFKEQ.

This clonotype was seen repeatedly, ten times or more. CDR3 amino acids: CASSSRQGVHNSPLHF. In DNA, the CDR3 is TGTGCCAGCAGTTCTAGACAGGGTGTTCATAATTCACCCCTCCACTTT. The chain has TRBV12-3 or TRBV12-4 and TRBJ1-6; TRBD1 matches 7 bases. The V and J ends lost 4 bases and 5 bases, in that order; junction bases with no gene match: 8. The CDR3 sequence is 16 residues long.

The rearrangement uses TRBV7-6 and TRBJ2-1, with 7 bases lining up with TRBD1. Trimming at V came to 1 base and at J to 7 bases, leaving 10 bases not matched to a gene. The CDR3 spans 16 residues. Germline V gene sequence: CDR1 SGHVS, CDR2 FNYEAQ. Written as DNA, the CDR3 is TGTGCCAGCAGCTTAGAATATAGAGGGGGCGCAAATGAGCAGTTCTTC. Residues: CASSLEYRGGANEQFF. The full variable domain, in which reference TRBV7-6 and TRBJ2-1 provide the parts outside the CDR3, is GAGVSQSPRYKVTKRGQDVALRCDPISGHVSLYWYRQALGQGPEFLTYFNYEAQQDKSGLPNDRFSAERPEGSISTLTIQRTEQRDSAMYRCASSLEYRGGANEQFFGPGTRLTVL.

A few counts support this clonotype. The chain employs TRBV6-4 and TRBJ1-6, with unresolved D. The CDR3 is 14 residues long. Germline loops: CDR1 MRHNA, CDR2 SNTAGT. Trimming took off 2 bases at V and 9 bases at J, with 11 bases between the two ends. CDR3 sequence: CASSDRVGGSPLHF. The CDR3 DNA follows: TGTGCCAGCAGTGACAGGGTCGGAGGTTCACCCCTCCACTTT.

This clonotype was seen many times. The chain joins TRBV29-1 to TRBJ2-7, with TRBD1 identical over 7 bases. The CDR3 contains 13 residues. With 0 bases clipped from V and 4 bases from J, the junction kept 3 bases outside the gene matches. The V gene's germline CDR1 is SQVTM and CDR2 ANQGSEA. The CDR3 DNA follows: TGCAGCGTTGAAGAAAGGGGGCAATACGAGCAGTACTTC. It encodes CSVEERGQYEQYF.

This clonotype was found many times. The V gene is TRBV7-9, the J gene TRBJ2-2; TRBD1 aligns across 7 bases. V lost 5 bases and J lost 4; bases outside the gene matches: 7. The CDR3 loop spans 15 amino acids. The germline gives CDR1 SEHNR, CDR2 FQNEAQ (reference sequence). This CDR3 reads CASSNPGQRTGELFF. Here the CDR3 DNA reads TGTGCCAGCAGCAACCCGGGACAGCGCACCGGGGAGCTGTTTTTT. Full variable domain (missing parts from reference TRBV7-9 and TRBJ2-2): DTGVSQNPRHKITKRGQNVTFRCDPISEHNRLYWYRQTLGQGPEFLTYFQNEAQLEKSRLLSDRFSAERPKGSFSTLEIQRTEQGDSAMYLCASSNPGQRTGELFFGEGSRLTVL.

A few counts support this clonotype. This chain links TRBV4-2 with TRBJ2-3; no clear D. Per germline, CDR1 LGHNA and CDR2 YNFKEQ. V lost 1 base, J lost 5 bases, and 10 bases lay in between. The CDR3 spans 14 residues. The CDR3 protein is CASSQVGEVDTQYF. The CDR3 DNA sequence: TGTGCCAGCAGCCAAGTAGGAGAGGTAGATACGCAGTATTTT.

This clonotype was counted only a few times. For the CDR3, the DNA is TGTGCCAGCAGTTTAGACAGGGTAGGCAATGAGCAGTTCTTC. This sequence encodes CASSLDRVGNEQFF. J is TRBJ2-1 and V is TRBV12-3 or TRBV12-4, with D perhaps TRBD1 (6 bases). The CDR3 has 14 residues. With 1 base removed from V and 6 bases from J, the gap between germline ends came to 10 bases.

There are a few counts of this clonotype. The gene calls are TRBV15 and TRBJ1-1, with D hard to call. CDR3 size: 15 residues. The germline V and J ends were trimmed by 1 base and 1 base, with 10 bases remaining between them. The V gene's germline CDR1 is LNHNV and CDR2 YYDKDF (reference sequence). In nucleotides, the CDR3 is TGTGCCACCAGCAGAGTCCTCCCCGAGAACACTGAAGCTTTCTTT. Translating it yields CATSRVLPENTEAFF.

This clonotype was seen more than once but under ten times. V usage is TRBV20-1 and J usage is TRBJ2-1; TRBD1 is a possible D gene (5 bases). CDR3 length equals 13 residues. Germline-derived CDR1 and CDR2 are DFQATT and SNEGSKA (reference sequence). V lost 1 base, J lost 6 bases, and 10 bases lay in between. The CDR3 protein is CSARVGLGNEQFF. The CDR3 nucleotides are TGCAGTGCTAGAGTGGGGCTAGGCAATGAGCAGTTCTTC.

The CDR3 coding sequence is TGTGCCAGCAGTTACAATGAGGGGGCTGGGGCCAACGTCCTGACTTTC. Amino acids: CASSYNEGAGANVLTF. J is TRBJ2-6 and V is TRBV6-2 or TRBV6-3; tentatively, D is TRBD1 (6 bases). The CDR3 runs to 16 residues. Germline CDR1 reads MNHEY; CDR2 reads SVGEGT. Trimming stripped 2 bases from V and 2 bases from J, with 10 bases between.

At least ten counts were recorded for this clonotype. This chain connects TRBV5-1 to TRBJ2-2; D is unresolved. Germline CDR1 reads SGHRS; CDR2 reads YFSETQ. This CDR3 spans 13 amino acids. Trimming removed 0 bases from V and 6 bases from J, with 6 bases in between. In DNA, the CDR3 is TGCGCCAGCAGCTTGGAAATCGCCGGGGAGCTGTTTTTT. This sequence encodes CASSLEIAGELFF.